Below are 26 T cell receptor beta chains sequenced from a single sample in a study of beta chain features in type 1 diabetes. The authors reverse transcribed all of the isolated RNA, so sequencing captured expressed TCRB transcripts. Profiled with immunoSEQ multiplex PCR; TCRdb holds only in-frame clones, not every one. The sample yields about 140,000 clones, 6.9% seen once. Sequenced material: central memory CD4+ T cells from blood. Receptors originate from a woman aged 25 to 39 in good health.

The sample holds a few counts of this clone. The chain couples TRBV19 to TRBJ2-7, with 11 bases lining up with TRBD1. V lost 4 bases and J lost 2; bases outside the gene matches: 4. The CDR3 has 15 amino acids. In germline, CDR1 is LNHDA, CDR2 SQIVND (reference sequence). The CDR3 sequence is CASSSGQGATYEQYF. The DNA of the CDR3 is TGTGCCAGTAGTAGCGGACAGGGGGCGACCTACGAGCAGTACTTC.

This clone turned up a few times. CDR3 sequence reads: CASSPGEVSHEQFF. For the CDR3, the DNA is TGCGCCAGCAGCCCGGGGGAAGTAAGTCATGAGCAGTTCTTC. The chain recombines TRBV5-1 with TRBJ2-1, with D perhaps TRBD2 (6 bases). The CDR3 is 14 residues long. The germline V and J ends were trimmed by 4 bases and 8 bases, with 16 bases remaining between them. In germline, CDR1 is SGHRS, CDR2 YFSETQ.

This clone was detected a few times. The chain recombines TRBV14 with TRBJ2-1; 9 bases align to TRBD2. The CDR3 covers 16 residues. CDR1 is SGHDN and CDR2 is FVKESK in the germline V gene. Trimming took 1 base from V and 2 from J; bases not matched to a gene: 3. DNA for the CDR3: TGTGCCAGCAGCCAAGTTGGCGGGAGGGCCTACAATGAGCAGTTCTTC. As protein: CASSQVGGRAYNEQFF.

The chain couples TRBV7-8 to TRBJ1-3; D not resolved. V lost 6 bases, J lost 5 bases, and 14 bases lay in between. Germline values: CDR1 SGHVS, CDR2 FQNEAQ. The CDR3 extends over 14 amino acids. The CDR3 region has the DNA TGTGCCAGCAGTCCTCGTCCAGAACGAAACACCATATATTTT. Protein product: CASSPRPERNTIYF.

This clone was recorded a few times. V usage is TRBV2 and J usage is TRBJ2-3, with 11 bases lining up with TRBD1. CDR1 and CDR2 from the germline V gene are SNHLY and FYNNEI. This CDR3 is 14 amino acids long. V dropped 6 bases and J dropped 6; count of bases not matched to a gene: 5. This CDR3 is CASRQDRGPDTQYF. The CDR3 DNA reads as TGTGCCAGCAGGCAGGACAGGGGGCCGGATACGCAGTATTTT.

CDR3 sequence: CASSLITAGGPYEQYF. The CDR3 coding sequence is TGTGCCAGCAGTTTAATCACAGCGGGAGGGCCCTACGAGCAGTACTTC. The V and J genes are TRBV28 and TRBJ2-7, with 10 bases that match TRBD2. The length of the CDR3 is 16 residues. Germline values: CDR1 MDHEN, CDR2 SYDVKM. Trimming cost V 2 bases and J 2 bases; bases outside gene matches: 6.

Details on this clone: An end of the junction does not agree with germline; a read error may underlie this. The CDR3 DNA reads TGTGCCAGCAGCTCGCCGGGTGCACCGTTT. This codes for CASSSPGAPF. The V call is TRBV11-2, the J call TRBJ1-1; D is uncertain. Germline V gene data show CDR1 as SGHAT and CDR2 as FQNNGV. This CDR3 is built from 10 residues.

CDR3 in DNA: TGTGCCAGCAGCAAGGGGTTGGGGACTAGCTCCCAGCAAGAGACCCAGTACTTC. It codes for CASSKGLGTSSQQETQYF. V gene TRBV5-8 combines with J gene TRBJ2-5; 9 positions match TRBD2. This CDR3 spans 18 amino acids. Germline values: CDR1 SGHTS, CDR2 YDEGEE. With V trimmed by 4 bases and J by 2 bases, 15 bases remained unmatched. Using reference TRBV5-8 and TRBJ2-5 for the parts outside the CDR3, the full variable domain is EAGVTQSPTHLIKTRGQQATLRCSPISGHTSVYWYQQALGLGLQFLLWYDEGEERNRGNFPPRFSGRQFPNYSSELNVNALELEDSALYLCASSKGLGTSSQQETQYFGPGTRLLVL.

V gene TRBV5-6 combines with J gene TRBJ2-3; D possibly corresponds to TRBD2 (7 bases). The CDR3 covers 16 residues. The V end lost 4 bases, the J end lost 0 bases, and 15 bases lay between the germline ends. Looked up from germline, CDR1 is SGHDT and CDR2 is YYEEEE. The CDR3 nucleotides read TGTGCCAGCAGCACAAGGACTAGGGGGAGCACAGATACGCAGTATTTT. Translated, it gives CASSTRTRGSTDTQYF.

The CDR3 DNA is TGTGCCAGTAGTATAATCCCCGGACAGGGGACCTACGAGCAGTACTTC. Its translation is CASSIIPGQGTYEQYF. J is TRBJ2-7 and V is TRBV19; TRBD1 agrees at 9 bases. The germline CDR1 and CDR2 sequences are LNHDA and SQIVND (reference sequence). V lost 2 bases, J lost 2 bases, and 7 bases stayed unmatched. The CDR3 extends over 16 amino acids.

At least ten counts were recorded for this clone. This chain links TRBV28 with TRBJ2-5, with 10 bases identical to TRBD2. The germline V gene has CDR1 MDHEN and CDR2 SYDVKM. There are 14 residues in the CDR3. With 6 bases clipped from V and 6 bases from J, the junction kept 7 bases outside the gene matches. CDR3 protein: CASRSGRASQTQYF. Written as DNA, the CDR3 is TGTGCCAGCAGGAGCGGGAGGGCCTCCCAGACCCAGTACTTC.

The V gene is TRBV11-2, the J gene TRBJ2-3; D gene ambiguous. CDR1 is SGHAT and CDR2 is FQNNGV in the germline V gene. The CDR3 length is 14 residues. V shed 1 base and J shed 2 bases, with 7 bases lying between them. CDR3 DNA: TGTGCCAGCAGCTTAGTCTTTCCCACAGATACGCAGTATTTT. Translating it yields CASSLVFPTDTQYF. Variable domain in full (rest from reference TRBV11-2 and TRBJ2-3): EAGVAQSPRYKIIEKRQSVAFWCNPISGHATLYWYQQILGQGPKLLIQFQNNGVVDDSQLPKDRFSAERLKGVDSTLKIQPAKLEDSAVYLCASSLVFPTDTQYFGPGTRLTVL.

This clone came up a few times. This chain links TRBV11-2 with TRBJ1-1; TRBD1 might be the D (6 bases). Trimming removed 1 base at V and 11 bases at J, with 17 bases between. Germline CDR1 reads SGHAT; CDR2 reads FQNNGV. The CDR3 is 14 amino acids. CDR3 loop: CASSLGVGGRDAFF. The CDR3 coding sequence is TGTGCCAGCAGCTTAGGCGTGGGGGGGCGCGATGCTTTCTTT.

The rearrangement uses TRBV7-9 and TRBJ2-7, with TRBD1 matching 8 bases. The germline V gene has CDR1 SEHNR and CDR2 FQNEAQ (reference sequence). The junction had 6 bases not matched to a gene; V was cut back by 2 bases and J by 12 bases. The CDR3 consists of 12 residues. CDR3 DNA sequence: TGTGCCAGCAGCTTATCGGGTGACAGGGGGTACTTC. Its translation: CASSLSGDRGYF.

The chain has TRBV2 and TRBJ1-5, with D unclear. The germline gives CDR1 SNHLY, CDR2 FYNNEI. V was cut by 4 bases and J by 0 bases, with 10 bases left in between. The CDR3 spans 15 residues. In DNA form, the CDR3 reads TGTGCCAGCAGTGTAGACGGGTATAGCAATCAGCCCCAGCATTTT. Residues: CASSVDGYSNQPQHF.

V usage is TRBV27 and J usage is TRBJ1-1, with 9 bases aligning to TRBD1. Germline lookup yields CDR1 MNHEY and CDR2 SMNVEV (reference sequence). The CDR3 loop spans 15 amino acids. V gave up 6 bases and J gave up 1 base; unmatched junction bases: 6. The CDR3 DNA sequence: TGTGCCAGCAGGCACCACAGGGGGCAGAACACTGAAGCTTTCTTT. It is translated as CASRHHRGQNTEAFF.

CDR3 in DNA: TGTGCCAGCAGCCGGGACAGAGAGAGGGCTTTCTTT. Translating gives CASSRDRERAFF. The chain uses TRBV11-3 and TRBJ1-1; 7 nucleotides line up with TRBD1. The CDR3 spans 12 residues. Germline loops: CDR1 SGHNT, CDR2 YENEEA. The J segment lost 11 bases and the V segment lost 5 bases, leaving 8 bases of the junction unmatched.

This clone was counted a few times. J is TRBJ1-4 and V is TRBV7-2; no definite D call. With 1 base removed from V and 5 bases from J, the gap between germline ends came to 8 bases. CDR3 size: 14 residues. Germline V gives CDR1 SGHTA, CDR2 FQGNSA. The CDR3: CASSLEHLNEKLFF. In nucleotides, the CDR3 is TGTGCCAGCAGCTTAGAACACCTGAATGAAAAACTGTTTTTT.

This chain uses TRBV11-2 with TRBJ2-2; 7 bases are a match to TRBD2. CDR3 length equals 16 residues. With 2 bases clipped from V and 1 base from J, the junction kept 4 bases outside the gene matches. In germline, CDR1 is SGHAT, CDR2 FQNNGV. CDR3 in DNA: TGTGCCAGCAGCTTATTGGCTAGCGGGAACACCGGGGAGCTGTTTTTT. It codes for CASSLLASGNTGELFF.

This clone appeared a few times. The chain is built from TRBV6-6 and TRBJ1-5; 8 positions agree with TRBD1. From germline, CDR1 is MNHNY and CDR2 SVGAGI (reference sequence). V trimming: 6 bases; J trimming: 3 bases; junction bases outside the gene matches: 7. This CDR3 has 15 amino acids. Here the CDR3 DNA reads TGTGCCAGCAGAAATCAGGGGGCAGACAATCAGCCCCAGCATTTT. Its protein is CASRNQGADNQPQHF.

The CDR3 reads CASSLVKTGTGTYEQYF. The CDR3 DNA follows: TGTGCCAGCTCACTCGTAAAGACCGGGACAGGGACCTACGAGCAGTACTTC. The chain combines TRBV18 with TRBJ2-7, with 9 bases matching TRBD1. The germline V gene encodes CDR1 KGHSH and CDR2 LQKENI. V lost 4 bases and J lost 2; bases outside the gene matches: 12. This CDR3 contains 17 residues.

This clone was detected only a few times. The chain links TRBV29-1 to TRBJ2-6, with TRBD1 matching 9 bases. CDR1 is SQVTM, CDR2 ANQGSEA, per germline. The ends lost 4 bases at V and 0 bases at J; junction bases unmatched: 4. This CDR3 comprises 16 residues. The CDR3 region has the DNA TGCAGCGTTGCGGGACAGGGAGACTCTGGGGCCAACGTCCTGACTTTC. It yields the protein CSVAGQGDSGANVLTF.

This clone showed up just a few times. Here the CDR3 reads CSVEVGTGTTYEQYF. In DNA, the CDR3 is TGCAGCGTAGAGGTGGGGACAGGAACAACCTACGAGCAGTACTTC. The chain carries TRBV29-1 and TRBJ2-7, with 8 bases matching TRBD1. The germline V gene encodes CDR1 SQVTM and CDR2 ANQGSEA. Losses at the gene ends were 6 bases for V and 2 bases for J; bases not matched to a gene: 12. The CDR3 covers 15 residues.

V is TRBV18 and J is TRBJ2-2; TRBD2 aligns across 9 bases. From germline, CDR1 is KGHSH and CDR2 LQKENI. V was clipped by 6 bases and J by 3 bases; unmatched bases: 5. The CDR3 totals 15 residues. The CDR3 spells CASSPTSGHTGELFF. The CDR3 coding sequence is TGTGCCAGCTCCCCTACTAGCGGGCACACCGGGGAGCTGTTTTTT.

The chain links TRBV18 to TRBJ2-7, with TRBD2 identical over 10 bases. Trimming at V came to 3 bases and at J to 0 bases, leaving 8 bases not matched to a gene. The CDR3 loop spans 17 amino acids. In germline, CDR1 is KGHSH, CDR2 LQKENI. This chain's CDR3 is CASSPSSGRVGSYEQYF. The CDR3, as DNA: TGTGCCAGCTCACCTTCGAGCGGGAGGGTGGGCTCCTACGAGCAGTACTTC.

This clone was counted between two and nine times. The chain employs TRBV27 and TRBJ1-4; TRBD1 is a possible D gene (6 bases). Trimming pared 6 bases from V and 6 bases from J, leaving 14 bases between. Germline CDR1 and CDR2: MNHEY and SMNVEV (reference sequence). CDR3 length: 14 amino acids. Written as DNA, the CDR3 is TGTGCCAGCAGGAGAGGACAGCTGGATGAAAAACTGTTTTTT. Encoded protein: CASRRGQLDEKLFF.